Given below is one T cell receptor beta chain in context. This sample is part of a study of T-cell memory formation after mild COVID-19. TCRdb independently ran MiXCR on the 5' RACE reads; one entry per CDR3 protein. The repertoire consists of 250,000 to 300,000 distinct CDR3 sequences, with about 17% occurring once and the leading ten covering around 23%. The sequencing sample was made of PBMCs or a T cell subset sorted from them (not recorded which). This receptor was identified in a man aged 18 to 30 who had mild COVID-19 (a few samples of this study predate the infection). Cell type and time point are not known.

The DNA of the CDR3 is TGTGCCAGCAGTGAGGACAGGTCTTCGGGTGGCTACACCTTC. Residues: CASSEDRSSGGYTF. The chain uses TRBV2 and TRBJ1-2, with 7 bases that match TRBD1. Germline loops: CDR1 SNHLY, CDR2 FYNNEI. The V and J ends lost 3 bases and 7 bases, in that order; junction bases with no gene match: 8. This CDR3 region has 14 residues.